This T cell receptor beta chain was observed in a study of a mutant IDH1 vaccine in newly diagnosed glioma. Study-level information: Patients underwent eight vaccinations, which took place in weeks 1, 3, 5, 7, 11, 15, 19 and 23. Vaccinations were initiated 4-6 weeks following radiotherapy alone, or were given together with temozolomide cycles.

The CDR3 loop spans 14 amino acids. Germline CDR1 and CDR2: GTSNPN and SVGIG (reference sequence). V was shortened by 2 bases and J by 4 bases, with 12 bases between the two germline ends. The sample holds a few counts of this clone. As yet, its antigen is unknown. Using immunoSEQ multiplex PCR, the repertoire was profiled, and TCRdb retains in-frame clones only, with some absent. The sample lists some 23,000 clones; around 77% were seen once. Time point indicated: week 11, during vaccination. The investigators gave 300 ug of mutant IDH1 20-mer peptide in each vaccine dose, together with topical imiquimod. Donor tumors were new WHO grade 3 or 4 IDH1-mutant, ATRX-lost astrocytomas.

V and J are TRBV30 and TRBJ1-5; the D gene is possibly TRBD1 (5 bases). This clonotype was sampled from a woman younger than 30 with glioma. Sequencing was performed on PBMCs, taken from a glioma patient whose treatment included an IDH1 peptide vaccine. CDR3 DNA: TGTGCCTGGAGTAATACGGGGCCAAATCAGCCCCAGCATTTT. Its translation is CAWSNTGPNQPQHF.